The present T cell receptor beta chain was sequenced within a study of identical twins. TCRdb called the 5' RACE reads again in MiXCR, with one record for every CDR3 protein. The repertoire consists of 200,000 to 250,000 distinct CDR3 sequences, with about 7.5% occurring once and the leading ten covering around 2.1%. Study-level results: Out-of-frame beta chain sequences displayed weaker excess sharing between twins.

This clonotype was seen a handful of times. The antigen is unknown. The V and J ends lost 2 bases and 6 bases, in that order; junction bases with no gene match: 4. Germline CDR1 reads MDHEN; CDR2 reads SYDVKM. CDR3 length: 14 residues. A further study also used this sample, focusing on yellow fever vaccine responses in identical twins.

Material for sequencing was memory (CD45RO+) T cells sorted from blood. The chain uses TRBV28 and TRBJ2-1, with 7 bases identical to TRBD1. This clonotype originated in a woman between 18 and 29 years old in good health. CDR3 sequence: CASSLPGQLNEQFF. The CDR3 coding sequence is TGTGCCAGCAGTTTACCGGGACAGCTCAATGAGCAGTTCTTC.